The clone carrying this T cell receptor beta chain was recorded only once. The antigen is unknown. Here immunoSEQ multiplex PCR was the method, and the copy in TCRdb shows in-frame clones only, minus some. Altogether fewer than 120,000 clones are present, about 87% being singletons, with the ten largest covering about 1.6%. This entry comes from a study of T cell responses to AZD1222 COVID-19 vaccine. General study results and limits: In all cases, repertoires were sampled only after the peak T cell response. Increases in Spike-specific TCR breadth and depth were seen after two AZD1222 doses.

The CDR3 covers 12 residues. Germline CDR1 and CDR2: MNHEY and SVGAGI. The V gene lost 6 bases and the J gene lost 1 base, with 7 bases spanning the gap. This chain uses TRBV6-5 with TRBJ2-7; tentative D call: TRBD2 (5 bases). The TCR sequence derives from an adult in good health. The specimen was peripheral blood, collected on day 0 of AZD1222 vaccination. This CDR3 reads CASSDYSYEQYF. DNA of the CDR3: TGTGCCAGCAGCGACTATTCCTACGAGCAGTACTTC.